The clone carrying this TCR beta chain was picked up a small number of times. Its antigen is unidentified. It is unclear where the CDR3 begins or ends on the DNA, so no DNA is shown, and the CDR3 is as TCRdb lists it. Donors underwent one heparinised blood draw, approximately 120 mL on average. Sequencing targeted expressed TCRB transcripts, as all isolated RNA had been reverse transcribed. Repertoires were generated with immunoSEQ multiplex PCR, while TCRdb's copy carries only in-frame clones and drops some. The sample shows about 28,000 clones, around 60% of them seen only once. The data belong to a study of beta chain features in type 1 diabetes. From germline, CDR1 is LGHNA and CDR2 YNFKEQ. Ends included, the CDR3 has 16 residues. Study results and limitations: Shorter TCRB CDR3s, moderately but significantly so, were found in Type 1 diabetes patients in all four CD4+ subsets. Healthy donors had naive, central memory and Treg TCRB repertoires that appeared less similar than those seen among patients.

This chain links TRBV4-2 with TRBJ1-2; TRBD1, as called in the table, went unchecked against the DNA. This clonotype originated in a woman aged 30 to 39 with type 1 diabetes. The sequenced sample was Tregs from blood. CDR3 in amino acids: CASSQDSLDNYYGYTF.